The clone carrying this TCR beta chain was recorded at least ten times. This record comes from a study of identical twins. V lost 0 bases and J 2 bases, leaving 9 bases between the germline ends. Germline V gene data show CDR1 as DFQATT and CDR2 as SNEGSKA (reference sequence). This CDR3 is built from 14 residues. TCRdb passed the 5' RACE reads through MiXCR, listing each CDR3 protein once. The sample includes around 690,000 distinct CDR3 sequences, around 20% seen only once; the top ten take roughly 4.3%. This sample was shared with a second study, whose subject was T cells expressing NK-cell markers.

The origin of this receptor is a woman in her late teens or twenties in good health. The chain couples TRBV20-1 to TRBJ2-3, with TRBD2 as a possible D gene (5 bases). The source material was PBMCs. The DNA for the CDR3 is TGCAGTGCTAGAGATTGGAGGTTCACAGATACGCAGTATTTT. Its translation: CSARDWRFTDTQYF.